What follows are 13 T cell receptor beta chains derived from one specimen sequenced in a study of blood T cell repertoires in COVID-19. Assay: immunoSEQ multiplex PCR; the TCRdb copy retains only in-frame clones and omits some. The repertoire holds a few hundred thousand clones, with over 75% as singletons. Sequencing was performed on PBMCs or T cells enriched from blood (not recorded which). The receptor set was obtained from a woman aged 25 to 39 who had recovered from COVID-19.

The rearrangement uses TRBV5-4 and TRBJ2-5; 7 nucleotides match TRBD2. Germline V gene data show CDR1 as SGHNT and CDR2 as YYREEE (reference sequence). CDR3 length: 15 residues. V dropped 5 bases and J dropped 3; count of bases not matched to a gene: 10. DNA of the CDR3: TGTGCCAGCAGGTCCACTGGGGGGGTGAAAGAGACCCAGTACTTC. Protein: CASRSTGGVKETQYF.

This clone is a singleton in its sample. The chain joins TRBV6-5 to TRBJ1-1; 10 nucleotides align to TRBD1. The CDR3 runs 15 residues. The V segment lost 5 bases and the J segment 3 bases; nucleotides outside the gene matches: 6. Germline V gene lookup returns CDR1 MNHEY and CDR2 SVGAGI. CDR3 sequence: CASSPRTGGDTEAFF. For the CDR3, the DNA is TGTGCCAGCAGTCCTCGGACAGGGGGGGACACTGAAGCTTTCTTT.

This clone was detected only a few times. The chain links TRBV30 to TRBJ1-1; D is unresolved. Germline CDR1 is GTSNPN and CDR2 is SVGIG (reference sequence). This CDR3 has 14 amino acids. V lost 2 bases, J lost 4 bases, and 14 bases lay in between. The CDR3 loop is CAWSPFASFTEAFF. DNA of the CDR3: TGTGCCTGGAGTCCCTTTGCGAGTTTCACTGAAGCTTTCTTT.

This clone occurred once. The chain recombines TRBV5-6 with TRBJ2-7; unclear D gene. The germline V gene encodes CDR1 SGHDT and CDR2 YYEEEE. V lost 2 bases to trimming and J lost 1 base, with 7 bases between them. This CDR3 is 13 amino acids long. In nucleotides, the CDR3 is TGTGCCAGCAGCTTTCCCGCGTCCTACGAGCAGTACTTC. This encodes CASSFPASYEQYF.

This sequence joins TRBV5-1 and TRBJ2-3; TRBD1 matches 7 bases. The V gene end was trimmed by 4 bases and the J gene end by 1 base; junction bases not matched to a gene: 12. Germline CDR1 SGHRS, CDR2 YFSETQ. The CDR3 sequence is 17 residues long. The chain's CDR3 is CASSQYPTGVGTDTQYF. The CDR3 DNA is TGCGCCAGCAGCCAGTACCCAACAGGGGTCGGCACAGATACGCAGTATTTT.

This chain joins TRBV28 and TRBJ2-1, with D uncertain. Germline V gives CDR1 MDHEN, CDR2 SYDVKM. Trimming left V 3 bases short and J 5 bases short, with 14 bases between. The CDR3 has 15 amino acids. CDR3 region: CASSFLVALNNEQFF. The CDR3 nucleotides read TGTGCCAGCAGTTTCCTGGTAGCCCTAAACAATGAGCAGTTCTTC.

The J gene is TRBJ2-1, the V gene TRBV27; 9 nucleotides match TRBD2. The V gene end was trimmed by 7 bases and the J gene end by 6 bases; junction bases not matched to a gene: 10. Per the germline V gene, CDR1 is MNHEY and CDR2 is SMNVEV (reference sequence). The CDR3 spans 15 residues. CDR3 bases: TGTGCCAGCAACGAGCGGGGGGTTCTCTCCAATGAGCAGTTCTTC. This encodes CASNERGVLSNEQFF.

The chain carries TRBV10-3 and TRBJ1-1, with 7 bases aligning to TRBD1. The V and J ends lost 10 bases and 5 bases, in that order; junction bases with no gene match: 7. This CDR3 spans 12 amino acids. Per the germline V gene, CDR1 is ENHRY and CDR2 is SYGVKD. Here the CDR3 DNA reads TGTGCCACAGGGGGGACAGAAACTGAAGCTTTCTTT. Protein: CATGGTETEAFF.

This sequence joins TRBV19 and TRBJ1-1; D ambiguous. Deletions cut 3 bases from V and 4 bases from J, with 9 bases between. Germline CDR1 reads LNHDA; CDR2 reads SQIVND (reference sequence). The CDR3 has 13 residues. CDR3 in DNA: TGTGCCAGTAGTATCAGTTTAGCCACTGAAGCTTTCTTT. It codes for CASSISLATEAFF.

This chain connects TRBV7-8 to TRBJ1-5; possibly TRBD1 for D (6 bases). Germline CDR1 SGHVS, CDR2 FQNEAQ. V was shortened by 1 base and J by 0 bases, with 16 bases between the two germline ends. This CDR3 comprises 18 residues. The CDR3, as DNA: TGTGCCAGCAGCTTAGGGGGAGGGGGGAGATATAGCAATCAGCCCCAGCATTTT. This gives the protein CASSLGGGGRYSNQPQHF.

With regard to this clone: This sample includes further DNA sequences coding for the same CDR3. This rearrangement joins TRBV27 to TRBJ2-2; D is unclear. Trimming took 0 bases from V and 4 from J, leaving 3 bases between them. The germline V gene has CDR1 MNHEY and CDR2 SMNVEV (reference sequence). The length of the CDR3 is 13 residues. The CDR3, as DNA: TGTGCCAGCAGTTTATCGCGCACCGGGGAGCTGTTTTTT. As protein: CASSLSRTGELFF.

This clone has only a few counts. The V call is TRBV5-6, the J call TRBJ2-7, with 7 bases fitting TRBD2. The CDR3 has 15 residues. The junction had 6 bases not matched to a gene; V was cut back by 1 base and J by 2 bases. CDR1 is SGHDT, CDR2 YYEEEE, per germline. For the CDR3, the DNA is TGTGCCAGCAGCTTGCCTACTAGCGAGGCCTACGAGCAGTACTTC. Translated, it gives CASSLPTSEAYEQYF.

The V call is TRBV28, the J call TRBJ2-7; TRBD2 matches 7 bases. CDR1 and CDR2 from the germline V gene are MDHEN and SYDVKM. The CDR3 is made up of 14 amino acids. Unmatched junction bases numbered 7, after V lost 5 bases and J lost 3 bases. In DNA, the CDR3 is TGTGCCAGCAGTAGGACTAGAATGGGCTACGAGCAGTACTTC. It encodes CASSRTRMGYEQYF.